These 9 T cell receptor beta chains were all obtained from the same sample, sequenced in a study of CD8 T cells in ankylosing spondylitis. Points from the study as a whole: What seemed typical of ankylosing spondylitis blood was a TCR beta motif built from about eight highly homologous variants.

Antigen specificity for these receptors is unknown. Each CDR3 protein is one row after TCRdb ran MiXCR on the 5' RACE reads. This table has about 450,000 distinct CDR3 sequences, roughly 27% appearing once. Sequenced sample: blood, either unsorted or a sorted T cell fraction (not recorded which). These receptors all stem from a male donor with ankylosing spondylitis.

The rearrangement joins TRBV5-5 to TRBJ2-1; D unclear. V lost 3 bases to trimming and J lost 0 bases, with 4 bases between them. Germline values: CDR1 SGHKS, CDR2 YYEKEE (reference sequence). CDR3 length: 13 residues. The CDR3, as DNA: TGTGCCAGCAGCTGGGACTCCTACAATGAGCAGTTCTTC. This codes for CASSWDSYNEQFF.

This clonotype has only a few counts. This rearrangement joins TRBV6-5 to TRBJ2-5, with D tentatively TRBD1 or TRBD2 (5 bases each). The CDR3 runs to 15 residues. Per the germline V gene, CDR1 is MNHEY and CDR2 is SVGAGI. V gave up 0 bases and J gave up 7 bases, with 15 bases separating them. The CDR3 nucleotides read TGTGCCAGCAGTTACTCCCGGGCAGGGAGTCCGACCCAGTACTTC. Translation gives CASSYSRAGSPTQYF.

This clonotype was counted only a few times. V usage is TRBV20-1 and J usage is TRBJ1-5; D unresolved. In germline, CDR1 is DFQATT, CDR2 SNEGSKA (reference sequence). The CDR3 has 16 amino acids. Trimming stripped 3 bases from V and 5 bases from J, with 20 bases between. CDR3: CSARNDRPAPHQPQHF. The CDR3 coding sequence is TGCAGTGCTAGGAATGACCGACCGGCCCCTCATCAGCCCCAGCATTTT.

This chain connects TRBV6-5 to TRBJ1-2; a possible D gene is TRBD1 (6 bases). Trimming stripped 0 bases from V and 1 base from J, with 6 bases between. Germline CDR1 reads MNHEY; CDR2 reads SVGAGI. This CDR3 has 14 amino acids. CDR3 coding DNA: TGTGCCAGCAGTTACTCGGACAGTAACTATGGCTACACCTTC. This gives the protein CASSYSDSNYGYTF.

The chain combines TRBV6-1 with TRBJ2-7, with 7 bases lining up with TRBD1. This CDR3 is built from 13 residues. CDR1 MNHNS and CDR2 SASEGT come from the germline V gene. With 6 bases clipped from V and 3 bases from J, the junction kept 5 bases outside the gene matches. The DNA for the CDR3 is TGTGCCAGCAGGGCTGACAGGGACTACGAGCAGTACGTC. This encodes CASRADRDYEQYV.

CDR3 nucleotides: TGTGCCAGCAGCCTCGGGACTCTATCCACAGATACGCAGTATTTT. Protein: CASSLGTLSTDTQYF. The chain combines TRBV5-4 with TRBJ2-3, with D possibly matching TRBD2 (6 bases). V was trimmed by 4 bases and J by 2 bases, leaving 14 bases between them. The CDR3 runs 15 residues. Germline assignment: CDR1 SGHNT and CDR2 YYREEE (reference sequence). The full variable domain, completed using reference TRBV5-4 and TRBJ2-3, is ETGVTQSPTHLIKTRGQQVTLRCSSQSGHNTVSWYQQALGQGPQFIFQYYREEENGRGNFPPRFSGLQFPNYSSELNVNALELDDSALYLCASSLGTLSTDTQYFGPGTRLTVL.

The J gene is TRBJ2-7, the V gene TRBV20-1; D remains ambiguous. Looked up from germline, CDR1 is DFQATT and CDR2 is SNEGSKA (reference sequence). V was clipped by 3 bases and J by 6 bases, with 21 bases between them. The CDR3 extends over 15 amino acids. The DNA for the CDR3 is TGCAGTGCTAGCCCACTGGAACGCGATATAGGCGAGCAGTACGTC. Protein sequence: CSASPLERDIGEQYV.

The J gene is TRBJ1-2, the V gene TRBV30; D not certain. There are 11 residues in the CDR3. The V end was cut by 2 bases, the J end by 7 bases, with 8 bases between. CDR1 and CDR2 (germline): GTSNPN, SVGIG (reference sequence). The CDR3, as DNA: TGTGCCTGGAGTCAATCGGGTGGCTACACCTTC. It translates to CAWSQSGGYTF.

CDR3 sequence reads: CASSYSTPGELFF. CDR3 nucleotide sequence: TGTGCCAGCAGTTACTCGACGCCTGGGGAGCTGTTTTTT. The rearrangement joins TRBV6-2 or TRBV6-3 to TRBJ2-2; D is unresolved. Looked up from germline, CDR1 is MNHEY and CDR2 is SVGEGT. V lost 0 bases, J lost 8 bases, and 7 bases lay in between. The CDR3 totals 13 residues.